This T cell receptor (beta chain) was recovered during a study of T cell responses to AZD1222 COVID-19 vaccine (dated by TCRdb to the early 2020s). For context, the study as a whole: TCR sequencing covered fewer than 250 trial participants: roughly 200 given two doses of AZD1222 and 26 given two doses of MenACWY control vaccine. Trial participants were enrolled by age into subgroups of 18-55, 56-69 and 70-plus years, and 148, 28 and 57 TCR-sequenced participants, respectively, were included in these subgroups. Broader findings and caveats from the paper: Conclusions about previously exposed vaccinees are limited because only six or seven AZD1222 recipients were SARS-CoV-2 seropositive at baseline. A significant rise in spike-specific TCR breadth and depth was observed after two AZD1222 doses relative to day 0 and relative to MenACWY recipients. Because no samples from the day 14 peak response were available, repertoires could be characterized only after the peak T cell response. In the small 56-69-year group, the increase in depth fell short of significance, most likely because of low power. Reportedly, close to half of the unique spike-specific TCRs recognized epitopes lying outside the regions that are mutated in the B.1.351 and B.1.1.7 variants. Participants were mostly white British and included more females than males, and it was suggested by the authors that clonal diversity may have been underestimated. The vaccine-associated CD4 TCRs covered the entire spike protein, and the dominant responses fell in regions 160-218 and 743-854.

The sample's time point, from its label and the paper: about 28 days (+/-7) after the second vaccine dose. AZD1222 recipients given second doses at about 4 weeks or at about 12 weeks were pooled, since spike-specific TCR depth and breadth were not found to differ between the two schedules. Vaccinee samples were obtained from the UK trials COV001 and COV002, which included a single-blind randomized controlled phase 2/3 trial of AZD1222 (ChAdOx1 nCoV-19) in healthy adults. For TCRbeta chain sequencing, PBMC samples were collected from trial participants at day 0 and at day 28 after the second dose. The CDR3 regions of human TCRbeta chains were analyzed by immunosequencing. In the authors' own workflow: TCRs in the repertoires were matched against a reference library of SARS-CoV-2-specific TCRs that had been generated with the MIRA antigen-specificity platform. Breadth was defined as the fraction of unique TCRs that were SARS-CoV-2-associated, and depth was defined as the fraction of total T cells that were SARS-CoV-2-associated. Using the MIRA data, each spike-specific TCR was mapped to the spike region that the TCR reacts to and placed in a CD4 or CD8 class. Log10-transformed breadth and depth values were compared by one-way ANOVA with Sidak's multiple comparisons tests. TCRdb obtained this table from immuneACCESS and retained in-frame rearrangements with V and J assigned. These tables miss some clones; where compared with another copy, unresolved V genes account for less than half of the shortfall, and the remainder is unexplained. For V, J and clone size, that table is used; D and trimming come from the DNA. This sample holds around 120,000 clones; about 93% were observed only once. The ten most abundant clones make up 5% of the sample.

Points on this clone: This receptor's antigen is unknown. It has no much larger one-base neighbor in the sample; base qualities were not kept.

V trim: 11 bases; J trim: 7 bases; unmatched bases: 18. CDR1 and CDR2 are read off the germline V gene as ENHRY and SYGVKD. The CDR3 runs 17 residues from the cysteine to the phenylalanine. Only the CDR3 DNA is retained, 51 bases long and in frame from the first base. The TCR was taken from an adult who received the AZD1222 COVID-19 vaccine. The specimen comprised peripheral blood, sampled 28 days after the second AZD1222 dose. This sequence uses TRBV10-3 and TRBJ2-3; TRBD2 matches 13 bases in the middle. The CDR3 is CASRDTGTSGVKNTQYF. The nucleotides read TGTGCCTCTCGGGACACCGGGACTAGCGGGGTTAAGAATACGCAGTATTTT.